This record looks at one T cell receptor (beta chain) sequence and its context. Its antigen is not known. The sample holds other DNA sequences that translate to the same CDR3. The data are from a study of long-term antiretroviral therapy in people with HIV. Findings of the study overall: Collection of the blood took place between the mid-2000s and the late 2010s. The ART regimens in use then may have been less effective than current ones. Diversity went up after ART and still fell short of transplant donor controls. Narrower CDR3 length ranges marked HIV repertoires relative to controls.

Every participant with HIV received treatment in the United States. The libraries were made with immunoSEQ v3.0 at survey level. Sequencing used immunoSEQ multiplex PCR; TCRdb keeps in-frame clones, though not all of them. The table has roughly 20,000 clones, 76% seen once; the top ten hold 7.5% to 10%. The sequencing used unsorted PBMCs, collected 0.5 years before starting antiretroviral therapy. The TCR comes from a man aged 18 to 29 with HIV.

CDR3 in DNA: TGTGCCAGCAGGGATCGGGACAGGGTGAACACTGAAGCTTTCTTT. Amino acids: CASRDRDRVNTEAFF. This chain links TRBV6-1 with TRBJ1-1, with TRBD1 identical over 9 bases. Trimming cost V 6 bases and J 0 bases; bases outside gene matches: 5. The CDR3 is 15 residues long. In germline, CDR1 is MNHNS, CDR2 SASEGT.